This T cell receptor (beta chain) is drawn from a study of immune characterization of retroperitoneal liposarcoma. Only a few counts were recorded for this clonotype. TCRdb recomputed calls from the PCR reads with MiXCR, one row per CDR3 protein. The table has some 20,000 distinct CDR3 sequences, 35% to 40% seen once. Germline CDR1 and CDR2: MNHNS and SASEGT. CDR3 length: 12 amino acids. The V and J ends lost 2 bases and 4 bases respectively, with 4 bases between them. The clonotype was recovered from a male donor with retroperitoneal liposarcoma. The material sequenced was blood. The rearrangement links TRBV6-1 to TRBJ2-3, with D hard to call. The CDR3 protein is CASSELADTQYF. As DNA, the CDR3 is TGTGCCAGCAGTGAACTGGCAGATACGCAGTATTTT.